This T cell receptor beta chain was profiled in a study of T cell changes during pregnancy in multiple sclerosis. Sequencing was performed with immunoSEQ multiplex PCR; in TCRdb, only in-frame clones are kept and a portion is missing. The data contain around 56,000 clones, about 88% of them seen just once; the ten biggest clones take up over 1.5%. The CDR3 runs to 14 residues. CDR1 is MDHEN and CDR2 is SYDVKM in the germline V gene. The junction had 10 bases not matched to a gene; V was cut back by 6 bases and J by 8 bases. This sequence joins TRBV28 and TRBJ1-3, with 7 nucleotides matching TRBD1. The receptor comes from a female donor with multiple sclerosis, enrolled in a pregnancy study. This specimen was peripheral blood, taken after pregnancy. CDR3 in DNA: TGTGCCAGCAGCCCTACCGACAGGGCACACACCATATATTTT. As protein: CASSPTDRAHTIYF.